Sequencing of this T cell receptor (beta chain) was carried out in a study of blood T cell repertoires in COVID-19. Study as a whole: PBMCs, B-cell-depleted T cells, or T cells provided the cDNA or gDNA that made up the material.

V lost 1 base, J lost 2 bases, and 9 bases lay in between. Germline assignment: CDR1 GTSNPN and CDR2 SVGIG (reference sequence). This CDR3 has 13 amino acids. In the original workflow: Cell counts per sample came from amplifying reference gene primers. TCRdb's copy holds only in-frame clones and misses some; the assay was immunoSEQ multiplex PCR. The DNA was the basis for D and trimming; V, J and clone size are from that table. The data hold around 290,000 clones, with roughly 86% observed a single time. Participants spanned ages about 18 to 100 years and resided in about 25 US areas. This sequence originates from a young woman who had recovered from COVID-19. Sequences were obtained from PBMCs or T cells enriched from blood (not recorded which). The chain joins TRBV30 to TRBJ2-7; D remains ambiguous. The CDR3 coding sequence is TGTGCCTGGAGTGGCAGGCCTGCCTACGAGCAGTACTTC. This codes for CAWSGRPAYEQYF.